This T cell receptor (beta chain) was documented in a study of T cell responses to AZD1222 COVID-19 vaccine. In the case of this clone: The antigen is undetermined.

General study points: Repertoire collection took place solely once the T cell response had peaked. Dominant CD4 TCR responses targeted spike regions 160-218 and 743-854. Spike-specific TCR breadth and depth went up after people got two AZD1222 doses.

Produced via immunoSEQ multiplex PCR; TCRdb's table is partial and in-frame only. This sample has more than 120,000 clones; nearly 90% occur once, and the top ten carry around 5%. The CDR3 length is 14 residues. V gave up 6 bases and J gave up 3 bases, with 14 bases separating them. The germline V gene encodes CDR1 MNHEY and CDR2 SMNVEV (reference sequence). The input for sequencing was peripheral blood, taken 28 days after the second dose of the MenACWY control vaccine. V usage is TRBV27 and J usage is TRBJ1-2, with D unresolved. The origin of this receptor is an adult who received the MenACWY meningococcal vaccine as a control. CDR3 in amino acids: CASRLRVADYGYTF. CDR3 sequence (DNA): TGTGCCAGCAGACTTAGGGTAGCGGACTATGGCTACACCTTC.